Listed below are T cell receptor beta chains from one sample, sequenced in a study of blood T cell repertoires in COVID-19. Data came from immunoSEQ multiplex PCR; TCRdb stores just in-frame clones and leaves some out. The data show some 140,000 clones, with roughly 82% seen just once and around 13% held by the top ten. Sequences were obtained from peripheral blood. Every receptor here comes from a man older than 75 with acute or convalescent COVID-19. Both conserved end residues are part of each CDR3. Fields, in order: V gene, D gene, clone size, J gene, CDR3 protein, CDR3 DNA. D genes are given only for firm matches. The size of a clone is reported for some rows only, either as once, few or many, or as a class for expanded clones.

>TRBV6-2/TRBV6-3|.|.|TRBJ2-4
CASSYGGLGKNIQYF
TGTGCCAGCAGTTACGGAGGGTTGGGCAAAAACATTCAGTACTTC
>TRBV11-3|.|.|TRBJ1-1
CASSLDMNTEAFF
TGTGCCAGCAGCTTAGATATGAACACTGAAGCTTTCTTT
>TRBV7-2|.|.|TRBJ2-1
CASSPELLALEQFF
TGTGCCAGCAGCCCAGAGCTGCTAGCCCTTGAGCAGTTCTTC
>TRBV7-8|.|once|TRBJ1-2
CASSPERVPRNYGYTF
TGTGCCAGCAGCCCCGAGCGGGTCCCCCGAAACTATGGCTACACCTTC
>TRBV7-6|.|.|TRBJ2-5
CASSPTGIQETQYF
TGTGCCAGCAGCCCCACAGGAATCCAAGAGACCCAGTACTTC
>TRBV30|TRBD1|.|TRBJ1-5
CAWSRGTGVQPQHF
TGTGCCTGGAGTCGAGGGACAGGGGTACAGCCCCAGCATTTT
>TRBV2|.|.|TRBJ2-3
CASSESVGTDTQYF
TGTGCCAGCAGTGAATCCGTCGGCACAGATACGCAGTATTTT
>TRBV28|.|.|TRBJ2-7
CASRQGTHEQYF
TGTGCCAGCAGGCAGGGAACCCACGAGCAGTACTTC
>TRBV2|.|.|TRBJ1-5
CASSAGAPSYQPQHF
TGTGCCAGCAGCGCAGGGGCCCCCTCTTATCAGCCCCAGCATTTT
>TRBV3-1/TRBV3-2|.|.|TRBJ1-1
CASSLGAFGTEAFF
TGTGCCAGCAGCCTGGGGGCATTCGGCACTGAAGCTTTCTTT
>TRBV20-1|.|.|TRBJ1-5
CSASIGRNQPQHF
TGCAGTGCTAGTATCGGTCGCAATCAGCCCCAGCATTTT
>TRBV2|TRBD1|few|TRBJ1-4
CASSGDSRKLFF
TGTGCCAGCAGCGGGGACAGCCGAAAACTGTTTTTT
>TRBV2|.|many|TRBJ2-7
CASTAGSLSYEQYF
TGTGCCAGCACCGCGGGATCCCTTTCCTACGAGCAGTACTTC
>TRBV6-5|.|.|TRBJ1-1
CASSHRGNTEAFF
TGTGCCAGCAGTCACCGGGGTAACACTGAAGCTTTCTTT
>TRBV19|.|once|TRBJ1-5
CASSSSPGQYPNQPQHF
TGTGCCAGTAGTTCTTCCCCGGGTCAATATCCGAATCAGCCCCAGCATTTT
>TRBV19|TRBD1|.|TRBJ1-2
CANSLPYTGDGYTF
TGTGCCAATAGCCTTCCCTACACAGGGGATGGCTACACCTTC
>TRBV7-8|.|.|TRBJ1-5
CASSFDRFNQPQHF
TGTGCCAGCAGCTTCGACAGGTTCAATCAGCCCCAGCATTTT
>TRBV19|.|.|TRBJ2-1
CASKSGGAYNEQFF
TGTGCCAGTAAGAGTGGCGGAGCCTACAATGAGCAGTTCTTC
>TRBV30|.|.|TRBJ1-5
CAWSTGTMGNQPQHF
TGTGCCTGGAGCACGGGAACCATGGGCAATCAGCCCCAGCATTTT
>TRBV7-9|TRBD1|once|TRBJ2-3
CASRPPVGTGRSDTQYF
TGTGCCAGCAGACCCCCAGTGGGGACAGGGCGGTCAGATACGCAGTATTTT
>TRBV19|.|.|TRBJ1-1
CASRRQDLNTEAFF
TGTGCCAGTAGAAGACAGGACCTGAACACTGAAGCTTTCTTT
>TRBV28|TRBD1|.|TRBJ2-3
CASSSRTGGTDTQYF
TGTGCCAGCAGTTCTCGGACAGGTGGCACAGATACGCAGTATTTT
>TRBV7-3|.|.|TRBJ1-1
CASSLAGYDTEAFF
TGTGCCAGCAGCTTAGCAGGGTACGACACTGAAGCTTTCTTT
>TRBV6-1|TRBD1|few|TRBJ1-2
CASSDRGPYGYTF
TGTGCCAGCAGTGACAGGGGGCCCTATGGCTACACCTTC
>TRBV18|.|.|TRBJ2-7
CASSPLANSYEQYF
TGTGCCAGCTCACCACTAGCCAACTCCTACGAGCAGTACTTC
>TRBV14|.|.|TRBJ2-5
CASSQGGLRETQYF
TGTGCCAGCAGCCAGGGGGGTCTTCGAGAGACCCAGTACTTC
>TRBV7-3|TRBD1|.|TRBJ2-2
CASSSMTGFGGELFF
TGTGCCAGCAGCTCCATGACAGGGTTCGGCGGGGAGCTGTTTTTT
>TRBV11-2|.|.|TRBJ2-7
CASSLAGWLDYEQYF
TGTGCCAGCAGCTTAGCGGGTTGGCTGGACTACGAGCAGTACTTC
>TRBV27|TRBD1|few|TRBJ2-5
CASSLSGGVETQYF
TGTGCCAGCAGTTTATCAGGGGGCGTAGAGACCCAGTACTTC
>TRBV7-2|TRBD1|.|TRBJ2-7
CASSRGQGYEQYF
TGTGCCAGCAGCCGGGGACAGGGCTACGAGCAGTACTTC
>TRBV7-2|TRBD1|.|TRBJ1-5
CASSPRDRGPQPQHF
TGTGCCAGCAGCCCCCGGGACAGGGGCCCCCAGCCCCAGCATTTT